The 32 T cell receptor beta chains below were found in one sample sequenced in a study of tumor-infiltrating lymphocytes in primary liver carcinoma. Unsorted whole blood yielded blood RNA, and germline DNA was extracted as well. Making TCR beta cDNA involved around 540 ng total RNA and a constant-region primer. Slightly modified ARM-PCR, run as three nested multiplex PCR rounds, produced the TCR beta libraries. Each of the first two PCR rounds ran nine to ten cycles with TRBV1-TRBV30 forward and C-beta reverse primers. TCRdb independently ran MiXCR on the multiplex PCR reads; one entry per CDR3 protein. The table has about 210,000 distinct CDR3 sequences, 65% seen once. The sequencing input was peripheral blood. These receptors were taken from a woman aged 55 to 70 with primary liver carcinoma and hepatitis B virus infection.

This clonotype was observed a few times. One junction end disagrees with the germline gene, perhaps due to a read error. CDR3 DNA sequence: TGTGCAAGCAGCTCAGGACAGGGCCCCGGGGAGCTGTTTTTT. This translates into CASSSGQGPGELFF. The chain recombines TRBV11-2 with TRBJ2-2; 8 bases fit TRBD1. Germline lookup yields CDR1 SGHAT and CDR2 FQNNGV. This CDR3 is 14 amino acids long.

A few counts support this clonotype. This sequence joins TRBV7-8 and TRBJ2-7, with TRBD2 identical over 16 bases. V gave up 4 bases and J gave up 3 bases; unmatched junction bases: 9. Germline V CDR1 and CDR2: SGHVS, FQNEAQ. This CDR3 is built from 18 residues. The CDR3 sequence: CASSSTPGLAGGIYEQYF. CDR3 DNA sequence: TGTGCCAGCAGCTCTACTCCGGGACTAGCGGGAGGGATCTACGAGCAGTACTTC.

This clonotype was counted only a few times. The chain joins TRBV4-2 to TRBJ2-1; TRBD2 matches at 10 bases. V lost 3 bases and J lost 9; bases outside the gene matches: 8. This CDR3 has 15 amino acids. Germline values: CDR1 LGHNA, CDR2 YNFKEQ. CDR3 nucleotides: TGTGCCAGCAGCCAGGAACTAGCGGGAAAGGGTGAGCAGTTCTTC. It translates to CASSQELAGKGEQFF.

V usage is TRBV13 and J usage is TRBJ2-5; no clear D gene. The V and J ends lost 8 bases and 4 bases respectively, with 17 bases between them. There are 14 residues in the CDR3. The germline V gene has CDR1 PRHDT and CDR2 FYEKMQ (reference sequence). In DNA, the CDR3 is TGTGCCAGCTCCCCTGGGGTGAGAAGAGAGACCCAGTACTTC. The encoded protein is CASSPGVRRETQYF. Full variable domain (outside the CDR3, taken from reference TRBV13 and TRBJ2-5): AAGVIQSPRHLIKEKRETATLKCYPIPRHDTVYWYQQGPGQDPQFLISFYEKMQSDKGSIPDRFSAQQFSDYHSELNMSSLELGDSALYFCASSPGVRRETQYFGPGTRLLVL.

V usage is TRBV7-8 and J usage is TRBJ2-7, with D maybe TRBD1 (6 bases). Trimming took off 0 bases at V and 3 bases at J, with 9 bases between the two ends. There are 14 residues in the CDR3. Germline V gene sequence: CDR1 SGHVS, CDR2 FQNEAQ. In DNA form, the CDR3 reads TGTGCCAGCAGCTTAGCCGGGACATTCTACGAGCAGTACTTC. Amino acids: CASSLAGTFYEQYF. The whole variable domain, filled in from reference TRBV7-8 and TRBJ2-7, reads GAGVSQSPRYKVAKRGQDVALRCDPISGHVSLFWYQQALGQGPEFLTYFQNEAQLDKSGLPSDRFFAERPEGSVSTLKIQRTQQEDSAVYLCASSLAGTFYEQYFGPGTRLTVT.

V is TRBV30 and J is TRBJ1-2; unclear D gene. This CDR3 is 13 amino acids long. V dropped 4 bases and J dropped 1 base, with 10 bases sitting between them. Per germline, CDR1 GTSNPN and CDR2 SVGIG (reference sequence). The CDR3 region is CAWTKILNYGYTF. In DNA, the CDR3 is TGTGCCTGGACGAAGATACTTAACTATGGCTACACCTTC.

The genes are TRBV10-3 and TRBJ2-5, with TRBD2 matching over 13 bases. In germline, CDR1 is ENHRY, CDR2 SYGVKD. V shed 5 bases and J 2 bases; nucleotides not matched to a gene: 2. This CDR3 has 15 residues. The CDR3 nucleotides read TGTGCCATCAGTCCACTAGCGGGAGGGCAAGAGACCCAGTACTTC. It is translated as CAISPLAGGQETQYF.

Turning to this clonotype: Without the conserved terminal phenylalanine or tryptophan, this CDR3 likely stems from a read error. For the CDR3, the DNA is TGTGCCAGCAACATCCCCGGGACAGGGGGCGGGAATGAGCAGTTCTCC. Amino acid sequence: CASNIPGTGGGNEQFS. The chain has TRBV7-9 and TRBJ2-1, with 12 positions matching TRBD1. V shed 7 bases, J shed 7 bases, and the junction held 11 bases outside the gene matches. The CDR3 has 16 residues. Germline values: CDR1 SEHNR, CDR2 FQNEAQ (reference sequence).

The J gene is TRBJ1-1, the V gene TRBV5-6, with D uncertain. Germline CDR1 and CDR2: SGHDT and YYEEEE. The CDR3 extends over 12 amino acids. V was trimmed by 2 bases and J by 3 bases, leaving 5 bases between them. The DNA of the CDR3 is TGTGCCAGCAGCTTAGACTACACTGAAGCTTTCTTT. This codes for CASSLDYTEAFF. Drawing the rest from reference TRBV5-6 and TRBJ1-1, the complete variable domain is DAGVTQSPTHLIKTRGQQVTLRCSPKSGHDTVSWYQQALGQGPQFIFQYYEEEERQRGNFPDRFSGHQFPNYSSELNVNALLLGDSALYLCASSLDYTEAFFGQGTRLTVV.

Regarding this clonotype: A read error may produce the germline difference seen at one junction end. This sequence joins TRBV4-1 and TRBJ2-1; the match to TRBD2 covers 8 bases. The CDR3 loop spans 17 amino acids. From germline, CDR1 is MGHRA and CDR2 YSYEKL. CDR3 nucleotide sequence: TGCACCAGCAGCGATGGCCGGGAGGGGTATCTCTACATTGAGCAGTTCTTC. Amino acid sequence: CTSSDGREGYLYIEQFF.

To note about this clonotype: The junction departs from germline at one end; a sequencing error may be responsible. This CDR3 is CVSPTWGNEQFF. CDR3 DNA: TGTGTCAGCCCGACCTGGGGCAATGAGCAGTTCTTC. The gene calls are TRBV6-1 and TRBJ2-1, with unresolved D. Germline V gives CDR1 MNHNS, CDR2 SASEGT. The CDR3 runs to 12 residues.

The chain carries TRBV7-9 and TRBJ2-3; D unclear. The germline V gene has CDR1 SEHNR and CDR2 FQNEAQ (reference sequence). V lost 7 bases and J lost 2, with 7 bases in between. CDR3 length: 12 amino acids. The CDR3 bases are TGTGCCAGCAAACCCTACACAGATACGCAGTATTTT. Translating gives CASKPYTDTQYF.

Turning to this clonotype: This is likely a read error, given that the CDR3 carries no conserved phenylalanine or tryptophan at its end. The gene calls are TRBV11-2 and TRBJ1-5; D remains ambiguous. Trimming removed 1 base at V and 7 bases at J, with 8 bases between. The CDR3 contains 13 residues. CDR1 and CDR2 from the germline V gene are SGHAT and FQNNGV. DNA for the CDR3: TGTGCCAGCAGCTTAGGATATGGCCAGCCCCAGCATTAT. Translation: CASSLGYGQPQHY.

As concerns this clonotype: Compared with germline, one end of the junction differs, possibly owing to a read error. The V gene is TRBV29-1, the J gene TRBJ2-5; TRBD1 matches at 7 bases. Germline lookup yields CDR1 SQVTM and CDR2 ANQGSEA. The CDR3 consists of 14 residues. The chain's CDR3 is CGVMRQGATETQYF. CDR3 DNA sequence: TGCGGCGTCATGAGACAGGGCGCTACAGAGACCCAGTACTTC.

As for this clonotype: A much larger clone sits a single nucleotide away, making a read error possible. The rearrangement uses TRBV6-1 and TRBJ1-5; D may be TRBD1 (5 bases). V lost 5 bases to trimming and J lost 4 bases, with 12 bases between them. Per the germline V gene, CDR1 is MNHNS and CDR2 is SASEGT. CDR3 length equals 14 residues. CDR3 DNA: TGTGCCAGCAGTATTGTGACAGATAATCAGCCCCAGCATTTT. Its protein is CASSIVTDNQPQHF.

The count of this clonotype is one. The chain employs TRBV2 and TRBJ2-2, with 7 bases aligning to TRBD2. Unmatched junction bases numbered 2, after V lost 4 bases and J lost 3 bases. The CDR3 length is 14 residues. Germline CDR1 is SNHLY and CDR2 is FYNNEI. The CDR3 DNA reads TGTGCCAGCAGTGTTGCGGGAGACACCGGGGAGCTGTTTTTT. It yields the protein CASSVAGDTGELFF.

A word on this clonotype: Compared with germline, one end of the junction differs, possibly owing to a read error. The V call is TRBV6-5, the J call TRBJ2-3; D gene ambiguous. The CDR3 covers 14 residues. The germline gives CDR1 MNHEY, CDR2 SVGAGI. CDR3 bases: TGTGCCAGCATCAGATTATCAGGATCAGATCCGCAGTATTTT. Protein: CASIRLSGSDPQYF.

This CDR3 is CAISPISMVNEKLFF. The CDR3 DNA sequence: TGTGCCATTAGCCCCATCTCGATGGTTAATGAAAAACTGTTTTTT. V and J are TRBV11-2 and TRBJ1-4; the D is unclear. The CDR3 totals 15 residues. The germline V and J ends were trimmed by 10 bases and 4 bases, with 19 bases remaining between them. Germline CDR1 is SGHAT and CDR2 is FQNNGV.

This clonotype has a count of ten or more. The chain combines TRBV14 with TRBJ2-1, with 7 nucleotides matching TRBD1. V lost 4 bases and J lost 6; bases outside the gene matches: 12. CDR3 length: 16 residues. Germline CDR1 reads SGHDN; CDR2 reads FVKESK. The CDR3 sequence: CASSLLRGLTGNEQFF. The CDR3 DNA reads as TGTGCCAGCAGCCTTCTCAGGGGGTTAACTGGCAATGAGCAGTTCTTC.

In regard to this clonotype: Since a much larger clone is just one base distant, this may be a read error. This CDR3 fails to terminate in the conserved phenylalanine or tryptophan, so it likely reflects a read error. The CDR3 DNA reads TGTGCCAGCACCCCGACAGGGGGTTTCTATTCACCCCTCCACATT. Translated: CASTPTGGFYSPLHI. The chain carries TRBV6-5 and TRBJ1-6, with 9 bases that match TRBD1. The germline V gene encodes CDR1 MNHEY and CDR2 SVGAGI. V gave up 7 bases and J gave up 8 bases; unmatched junction bases: 9. This CDR3 has 15 amino acids.

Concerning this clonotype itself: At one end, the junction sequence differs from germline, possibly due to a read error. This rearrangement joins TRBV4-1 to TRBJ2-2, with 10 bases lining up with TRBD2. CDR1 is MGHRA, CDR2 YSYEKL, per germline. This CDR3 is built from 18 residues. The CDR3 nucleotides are TGCGCAAGCAGCCCCCTAACTAGCGGGATGGCCAGGGTCGGGGAGCTGTTTTTT. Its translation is CASSPLTSGMARVGELFF.

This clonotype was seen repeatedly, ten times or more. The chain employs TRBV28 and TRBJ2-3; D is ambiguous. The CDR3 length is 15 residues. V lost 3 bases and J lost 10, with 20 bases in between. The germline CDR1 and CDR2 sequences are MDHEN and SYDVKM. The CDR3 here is CASSLAVLGHQAQYF. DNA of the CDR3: TGTGCCAGCAGTTTGGCCGTTCTAGGGCACCAGGCGCAGTATTTT.

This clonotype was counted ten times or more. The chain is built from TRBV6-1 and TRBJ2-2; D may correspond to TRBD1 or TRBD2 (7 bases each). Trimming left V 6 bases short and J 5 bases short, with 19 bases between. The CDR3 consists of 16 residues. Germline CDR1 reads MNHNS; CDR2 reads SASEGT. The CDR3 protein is CASSEREGAWTGELFF. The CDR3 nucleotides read TGTGCCAGCAGCGAAAGGGAGGGGGCGTGGACCGGGGAGCTGTTTTTT.

The CDR3 region has the DNA TGTGCCAGCGGAATCCAAGGGGGTCAGAACAATGAGCAGTTCTTC. It yields the protein CASGIQGGQNNEQFF. The genes are TRBV11-3 and TRBJ2-1, with D perhaps TRBD1 (6 bases). Germline values: CDR1 SGHNT, CDR2 YENEEA. The CDR3 sequence is 15 residues long. Trimming cost V 8 bases and J 5 bases, with 19 bases left between them.

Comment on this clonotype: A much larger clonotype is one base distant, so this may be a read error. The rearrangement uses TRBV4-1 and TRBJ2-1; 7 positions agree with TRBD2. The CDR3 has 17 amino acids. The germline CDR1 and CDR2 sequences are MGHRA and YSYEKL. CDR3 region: CANSQDSASGLLAEQFF. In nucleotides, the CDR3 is TGCGCCAACAGCCAAGATAGCGCTAGCGGCCTCCTCGCTGAGCAGTTCTTC.

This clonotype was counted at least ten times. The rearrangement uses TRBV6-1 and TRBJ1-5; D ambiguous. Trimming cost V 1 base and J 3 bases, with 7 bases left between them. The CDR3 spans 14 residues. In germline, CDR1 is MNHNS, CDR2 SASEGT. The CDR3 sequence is CASSEGRTNQPQHF. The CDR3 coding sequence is TGTGCCAGCAGTGAAGGCCGAACCAATCAGCCCCAGCATTTT.

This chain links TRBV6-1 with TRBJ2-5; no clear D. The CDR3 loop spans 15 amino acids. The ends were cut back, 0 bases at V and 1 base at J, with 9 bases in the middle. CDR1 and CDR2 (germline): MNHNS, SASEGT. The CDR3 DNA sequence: TGTGCCAGCAGTGAAGCGGTGGGCGGCCAAGAGACCCAGTACTTC. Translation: CASSEAVGGQETQYF.

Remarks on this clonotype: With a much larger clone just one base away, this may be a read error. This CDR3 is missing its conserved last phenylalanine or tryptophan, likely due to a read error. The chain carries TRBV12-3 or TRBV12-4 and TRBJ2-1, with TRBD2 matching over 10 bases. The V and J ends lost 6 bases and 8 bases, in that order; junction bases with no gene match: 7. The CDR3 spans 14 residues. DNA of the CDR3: TGTGCCAGCAGGTGGGCTAGCGGGAGCGATGAGCAGTTCATC. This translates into CASRWASGSDEQFI.

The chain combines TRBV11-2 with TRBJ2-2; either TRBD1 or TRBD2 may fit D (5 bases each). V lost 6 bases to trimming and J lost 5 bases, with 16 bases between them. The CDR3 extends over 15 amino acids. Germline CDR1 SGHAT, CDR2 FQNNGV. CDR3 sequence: CASRQDGRATGELFF. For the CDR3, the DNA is TGTGCCAGCAGACAGGACGGGCGGGCAACCGGGGAGCTGTTTTTT.

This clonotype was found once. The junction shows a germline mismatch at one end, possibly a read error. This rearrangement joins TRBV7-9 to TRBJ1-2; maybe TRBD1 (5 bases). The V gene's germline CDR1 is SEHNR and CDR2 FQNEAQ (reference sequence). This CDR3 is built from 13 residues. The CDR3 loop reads CASSPSGNYDYTF. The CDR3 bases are TGTGCCAGCAGCCCCTCAGGGAACTATGACTACACCTTC.

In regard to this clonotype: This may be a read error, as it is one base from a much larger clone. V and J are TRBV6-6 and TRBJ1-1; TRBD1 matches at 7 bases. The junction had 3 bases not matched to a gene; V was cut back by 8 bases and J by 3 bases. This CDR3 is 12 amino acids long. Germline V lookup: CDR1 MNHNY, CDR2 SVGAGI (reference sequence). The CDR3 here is CASSQGDTEAFF. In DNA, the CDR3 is TGTGCCAGCTCGCAGGGGGACACTGAAGCTTTCTTT.

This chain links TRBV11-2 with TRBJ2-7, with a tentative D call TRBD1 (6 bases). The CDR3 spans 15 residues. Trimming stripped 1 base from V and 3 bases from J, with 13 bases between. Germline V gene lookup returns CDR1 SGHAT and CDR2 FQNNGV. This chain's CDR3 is CASSLGAGGNYEQYF. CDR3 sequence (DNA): TGTGCCAGCAGCTTAGGGGCTGGGGGCAACTACGAGCAGTACTTC.